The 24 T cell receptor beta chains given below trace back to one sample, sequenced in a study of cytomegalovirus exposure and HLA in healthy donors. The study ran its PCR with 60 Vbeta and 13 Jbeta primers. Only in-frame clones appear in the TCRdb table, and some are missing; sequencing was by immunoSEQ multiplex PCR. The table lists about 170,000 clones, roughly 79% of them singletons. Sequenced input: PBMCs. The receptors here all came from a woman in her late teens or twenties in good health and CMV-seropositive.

This CDR3 is CASSVVVLRDSYEQYF. For the CDR3, the DNA is TGTGCCAGCAGCGTTGTAGTCTTAAGAGACTCCTACGAGCAGTACTTC. The chain combines TRBV5-6 with TRBJ2-7; D call uncertain. Germline V gene sequence: CDR1 SGHDT, CDR2 YYEEEE. The CDR3 extends over 16 amino acids. The V end was cut by 4 bases, the J end by 0 bases, with 17 bases between. Looking up the rest from reference TRBV5-6 and TRBJ2-7 gives the full variable domain: DAGVTQSPTHLIKTRGQQVTLRCSPKSGHDTVSWYQQALGQGPQFIFQYYEEEERQRGNFPDRFSGHQFPNYSSELNVNALLLGDSALYLCASSVVVLRDSYEQYFGPGTRLTVT.

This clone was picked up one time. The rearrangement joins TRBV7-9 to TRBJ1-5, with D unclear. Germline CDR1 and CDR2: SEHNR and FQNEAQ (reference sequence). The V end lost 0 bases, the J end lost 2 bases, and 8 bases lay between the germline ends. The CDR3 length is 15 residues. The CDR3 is CASSLASSGNQPQHF. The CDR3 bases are TGTGCCAGCAGCTTAGCATCGTCCGGCAATCAGCCCCAGCATTTT.

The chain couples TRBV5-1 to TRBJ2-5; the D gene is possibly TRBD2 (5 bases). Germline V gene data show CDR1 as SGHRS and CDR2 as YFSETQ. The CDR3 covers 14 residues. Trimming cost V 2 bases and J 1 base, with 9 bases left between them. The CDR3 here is CASSLGLTQETQYF. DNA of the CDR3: TGCGCCAGCAGCTTAGGACTCACCCAAGAGACCCAGTACTTC.

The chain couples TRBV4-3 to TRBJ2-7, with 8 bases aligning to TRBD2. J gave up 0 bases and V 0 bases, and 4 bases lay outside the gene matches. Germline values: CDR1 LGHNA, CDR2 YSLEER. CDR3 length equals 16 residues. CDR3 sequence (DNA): TGCGCCAGCAGCCAAGATGCGGGGGGTTTCTCCTACGAGCAGTACTTC. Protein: CASSQDAGGFSYEQYF.

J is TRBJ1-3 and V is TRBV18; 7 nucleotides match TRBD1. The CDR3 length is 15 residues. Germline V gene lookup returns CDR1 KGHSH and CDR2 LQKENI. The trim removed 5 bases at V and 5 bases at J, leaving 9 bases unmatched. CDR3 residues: CASSSTGNERNTIYF. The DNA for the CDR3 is TGTGCCAGCTCATCGACAGGGAATGAGAGAAACACCATATATTTT.

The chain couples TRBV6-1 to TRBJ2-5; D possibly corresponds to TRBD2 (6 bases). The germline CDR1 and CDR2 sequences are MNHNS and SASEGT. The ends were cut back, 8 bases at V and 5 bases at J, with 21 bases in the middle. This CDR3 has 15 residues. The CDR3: CASQLLGGTGETQYF. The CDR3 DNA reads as TGTGCCAGCCAACTTCTTGGGGGGACTGGGGAGACCCAGTACTTC.

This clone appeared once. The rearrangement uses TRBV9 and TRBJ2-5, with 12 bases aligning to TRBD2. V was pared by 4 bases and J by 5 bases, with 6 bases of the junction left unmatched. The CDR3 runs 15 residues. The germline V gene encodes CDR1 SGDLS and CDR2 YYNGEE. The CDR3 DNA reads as TGTGCCAGCAGCCCCTGGACTAGCGGGACGGAGACCCAGTACTTC. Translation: CASSPWTSGTETQYF.

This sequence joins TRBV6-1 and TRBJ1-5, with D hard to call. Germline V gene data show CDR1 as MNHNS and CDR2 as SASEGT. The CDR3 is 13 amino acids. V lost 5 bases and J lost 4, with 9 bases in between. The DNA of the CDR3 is TGTGCCAGCAGTTTGGCTTGGAATCAGCCCCAGCATTTT. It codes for CASSLAWNQPQHF.

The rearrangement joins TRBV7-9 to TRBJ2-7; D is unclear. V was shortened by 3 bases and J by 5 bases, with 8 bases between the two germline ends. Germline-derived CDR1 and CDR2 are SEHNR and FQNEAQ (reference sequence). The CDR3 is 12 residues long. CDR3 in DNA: TGTGCCAGCAGCTTCCCTTTCGACGAGCAGTACTTC. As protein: CASSFPFDEQYF.

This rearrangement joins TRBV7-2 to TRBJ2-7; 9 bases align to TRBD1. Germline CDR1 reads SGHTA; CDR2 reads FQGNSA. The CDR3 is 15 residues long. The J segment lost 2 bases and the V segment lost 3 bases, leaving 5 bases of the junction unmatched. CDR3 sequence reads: CASSFRTGAPYEQYF. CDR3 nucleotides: TGTGCCAGCAGCTTTAGGACAGGGGCCCCCTACGAGCAGTACTTC.

The CDR3 DNA reads TGCAGCGGGACTAGCGGGGGGGAAGTGGATGAGCAGTTCTTC. The encoded protein is CSGTSGGEVDEQFF. The rearrangement uses TRBV29-1 and TRBJ2-1; 15 bases are shared with TRBD2. The CDR3 totals 14 residues. The V gene end was trimmed by 7 bases and the J gene end by 8 bases; junction bases not matched to a gene: 6. Per germline, CDR1 SQVTM and CDR2 ANQGSEA.

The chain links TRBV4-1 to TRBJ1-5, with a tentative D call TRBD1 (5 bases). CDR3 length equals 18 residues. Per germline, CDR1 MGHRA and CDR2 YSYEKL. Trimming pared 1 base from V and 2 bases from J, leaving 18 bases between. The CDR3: CASSQVGRLGGGNQPQHF. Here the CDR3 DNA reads TGCGCCAGCAGCCAAGTGGGACGTCTGGGGGGGGGCAATCAGCCCCAGCATTTT.

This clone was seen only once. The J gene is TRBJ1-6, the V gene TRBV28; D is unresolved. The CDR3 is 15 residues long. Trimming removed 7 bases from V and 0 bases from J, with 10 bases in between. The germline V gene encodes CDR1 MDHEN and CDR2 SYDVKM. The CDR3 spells CASNEYSSYNSPLHF. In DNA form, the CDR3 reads TGTGCCAGCAACGAGTACAGCTCCTATAATTCACCCCTCCACTTT.

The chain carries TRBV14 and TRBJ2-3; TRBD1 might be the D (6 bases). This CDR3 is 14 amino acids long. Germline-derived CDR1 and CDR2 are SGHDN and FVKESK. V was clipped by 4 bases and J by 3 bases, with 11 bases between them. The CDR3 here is CASSRYRETDTQYF. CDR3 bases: TGTGCCAGCAGCCGGTACAGGGAAACAGATACGCAGTATTTT.

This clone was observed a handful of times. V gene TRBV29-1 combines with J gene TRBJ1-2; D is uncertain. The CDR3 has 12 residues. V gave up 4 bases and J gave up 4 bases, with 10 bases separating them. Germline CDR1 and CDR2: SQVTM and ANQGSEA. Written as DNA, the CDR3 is TGCAGCGTTGGGTCCGACACCTATGGCTACACCTTC. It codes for CSVGSDTYGYTF.

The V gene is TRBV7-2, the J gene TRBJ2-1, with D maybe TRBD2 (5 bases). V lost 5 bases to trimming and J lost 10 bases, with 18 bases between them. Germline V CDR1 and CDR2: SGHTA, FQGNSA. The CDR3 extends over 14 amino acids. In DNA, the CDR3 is TGTGCCAGCAGCCTGATGCGGCCAGGCGGGGAGCAGTTCTTC. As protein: CASSLMRPGGEQFF.

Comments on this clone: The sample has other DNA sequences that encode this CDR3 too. This CDR3 reads CAWSVPRGYQETQYF. The CDR3 nucleotides are TGTGCCTGGAGTGTACCTCGGGGGTACCAAGAGACCCAGTACTTC. The gene calls are TRBV30 and TRBJ2-5, with D maybe TRBD2 (6 bases). The germline gives CDR1 GTSNPN, CDR2 SVGIG (reference sequence). The CDR3 runs to 15 residues. Trimming cost V 0 bases and J 0 bases, with 11 bases left between them.

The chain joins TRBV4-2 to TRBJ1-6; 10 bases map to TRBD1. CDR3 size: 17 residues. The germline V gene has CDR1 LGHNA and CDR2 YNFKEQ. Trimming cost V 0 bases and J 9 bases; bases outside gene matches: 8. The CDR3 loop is CASSQEVSRDRGSPLHF. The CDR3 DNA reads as TGTGCCAGCAGCCAAGAAGTATCACGGGACAGGGGTTCACCCCTCCACTTT.

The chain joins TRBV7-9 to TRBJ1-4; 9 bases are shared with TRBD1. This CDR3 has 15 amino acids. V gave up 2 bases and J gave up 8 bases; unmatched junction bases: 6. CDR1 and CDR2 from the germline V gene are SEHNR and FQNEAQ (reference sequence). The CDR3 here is CASSLTGQGTEKLFF. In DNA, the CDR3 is TGTGCCAGCAGCTTAACGGGACAGGGAACGGAAAAACTGTTTTTT.

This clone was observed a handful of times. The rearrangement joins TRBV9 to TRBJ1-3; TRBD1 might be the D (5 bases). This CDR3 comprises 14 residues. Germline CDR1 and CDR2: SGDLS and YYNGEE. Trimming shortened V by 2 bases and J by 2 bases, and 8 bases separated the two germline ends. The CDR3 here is CASSVGGTGNTIYF. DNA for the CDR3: TGTGCCAGCAGCGTGGGGGGTACTGGAAACACCATATATTTT.

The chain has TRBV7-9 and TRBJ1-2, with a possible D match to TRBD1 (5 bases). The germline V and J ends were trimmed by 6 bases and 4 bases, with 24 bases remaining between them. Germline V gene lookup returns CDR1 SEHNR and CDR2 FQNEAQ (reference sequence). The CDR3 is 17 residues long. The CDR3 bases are TGTGCCAGCAGGGACACAGGTACAGCCAGCCCCAGCTATGGCTACACCTTC. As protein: CASRDTGTASPSYGYTF.

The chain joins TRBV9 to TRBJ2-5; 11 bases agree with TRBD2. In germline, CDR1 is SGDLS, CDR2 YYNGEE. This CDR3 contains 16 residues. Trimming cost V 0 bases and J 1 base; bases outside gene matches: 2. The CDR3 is CASSVGSGGGQETQYF. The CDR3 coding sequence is TGTGCCAGCAGCGTAGGTAGCGGGGGGGGCCAAGAGACCCAGTACTTC.

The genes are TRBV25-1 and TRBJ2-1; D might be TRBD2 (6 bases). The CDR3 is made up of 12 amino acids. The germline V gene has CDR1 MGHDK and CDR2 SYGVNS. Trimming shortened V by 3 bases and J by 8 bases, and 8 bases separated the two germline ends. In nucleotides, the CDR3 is TGTGCCAGCAGTGAGGAGGGATATGAGCAGTTCTTC. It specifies CASSEEGYEQFF.

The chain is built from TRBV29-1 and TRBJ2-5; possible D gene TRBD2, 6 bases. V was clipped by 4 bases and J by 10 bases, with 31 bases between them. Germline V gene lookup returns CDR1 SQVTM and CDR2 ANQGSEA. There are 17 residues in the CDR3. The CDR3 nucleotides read TGCAGCGTTGCAACAGGACCTCGGACTGCGCGGGAATGGATCCAGTACTTC. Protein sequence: CSVATGPRTAREWIQYF.